The clone carrying this TCR beta chain was counted ten times or more. The data belong to a study of metastatic and nonmetastatic thyroid tumors. Every patient underwent thyroid surgery untreated. The CDR3 is 16 residues long. Trimming removed 5 bases from V and 3 bases from J; junction bases left unmatched: 8. CDR1 and CDR2 from the germline V gene are LGHDT and YNNKEL (reference sequence). Under the authors' procedure: What underpinned the distant-metastasis classifier for papillary thyroid cancer was the set of CDR3 differences across clinicopathological groups. TCRdb reprocessed the PCR reads using MiXCR. The V and J calls come from TCRdb's annotation, not from the publication. The data contain roughly 58,000 clones, less than 5% of them singletons.

The source is a female donor with papillary thyroid cancer or a benign thyroid nodule (not recorded which). Some clones in this sample may be carry-over from other donors' samples. Material: blood. The rearrangement joins TRBV3-1 to TRBJ2-7; 12 bases are a match to TRBD2. The CDR3 reads CASSGGGLAGNYEQYF. CDR3 nucleotide sequence: TGTGCCAGCAGCGGGGGCGGACTAGCGGGGAACTACGAGCAGTACTTC.